The 12 T cell receptor beta chains given below trace back to one sample, sequenced in a study of OX40 agonist ivuxolimab in advanced cancers. Data came from immunoSEQ multiplex PCR; TCRdb stores just in-frame clones and leaves some out. The table has roughly 100,000 clones, 86% seen once. The sample in question was CD4+ or CD8+ T cells sorted from blood, obtained in a trial of the OX40 agonist ivuxolimab. The source of these receptors is an adult with an advanced solid tumor such as melanoma, head and neck, liver or kidney cancer.

This chain joins TRBV11-2 and TRBJ2-7; 8 bases match TRBD1. In germline, CDR1 is SGHAT, CDR2 FQNNGV. The CDR3 covers 15 residues. V lost 0 bases to trimming and J lost 9 bases; unmatched junction nucleotides: 10. The CDR3 spells CASSLDRGPFQGQYF. Written as DNA, the CDR3 is TGTGCCAGCAGCTTAGACAGGGGGCCCTTTCAGGGGCAGTACTTC.

This CDR3 is CASSRLVDTEAFF. The CDR3 DNA follows: TGTGCCAGCAGCCGACTCGTAGACACTGAAGCTTTCTTT. This chain connects TRBV7-6 to TRBJ1-1, with unresolved D. The CDR3 loop spans 13 amino acids. V was clipped by 5 bases and J by 3 bases, with 10 bases between them. Germline assignment: CDR1 SGHVS and CDR2 FNYEAQ.

The J gene is TRBJ1-5, the V gene TRBV5-5; 8 bases are shared with TRBD1. Trimming cost V 2 bases and J 6 bases; bases outside gene matches: 7. The CDR3 extends over 15 amino acids. CDR1 is SGHKS, CDR2 YYEKEE, per germline (reference sequence). The CDR3 DNA sequence: TGTGCCAGCAGCTTTACCCAGGGGGCAAGTCAGCCCCAGCATTTT. Translation: CASSFTQGASQPQHF.

The rearrangement links TRBV5-6 to TRBJ2-5; D unclear. CDR1 is SGHDT and CDR2 is YYEEEE in the germline V gene. The CDR3 contains 14 residues. V was cut by 3 bases and J by 5 bases, with 14 bases left in between. The CDR3 loop reads CASSSPTTRETQYF. In DNA, the CDR3 is TGTGCCAGCAGCTCACCTACGACCAGGGAGACCCAGTACTTC.

This clone has a count of ten or more. V usage is TRBV10-2 and J usage is TRBJ1-2, with D perhaps TRBD1 (5 bases). CDR3 length: 13 residues. The V gene's germline CDR1 is WSHSY and CDR2 SAAADI. V was trimmed by 8 bases and J by 3 bases, leaving 13 bases between them. The CDR3 loop is CASATYRYYGYTF. CDR3 DNA: TGCGCCAGCGCGACCTACAGGTACTATGGCTACACCTTC.

The gene calls are TRBV7-9 and TRBJ1-6, with 8 positions matching TRBD1. The CDR3 spans 15 residues. V lost 4 bases, J lost 4 bases, and 3 bases stayed unmatched. Per germline, CDR1 SEHNR and CDR2 FQNEAQ (reference sequence). The CDR3 sequence is CASSSQGAYNSPLHF. The CDR3, as DNA: TGTGCCAGCAGCTCGCAGGGGGCTTATAATTCACCCCTCCACTTT. Filled out from reference TRBV7-9 and TRBJ1-6, the complete variable domain reads DTGVSQNPRHKITKRGQNVTFRCDPISEHNRLYWYRQTLGQGPEFLTYFQNEAQLEKSRLLSDRFSAERPKGSFSTLEIQRTEQGDSAMYLCASSSQGAYNSPLHFGNGTRLTVT.

V is TRBV9 and J is TRBJ2-5; 9 bases are shared with TRBD2. Germline loops: CDR1 SGDLS, CDR2 YYNGEE. With V trimmed by 4 bases and J by 2 bases, 15 bases remained unmatched. The CDR3 contains 18 residues. CDR3 bases: TGTGCCAGCAGCCCAGGAGGTAGCGGGGGACTATTTCAAGAGACCCAGTACTTC. Translating it yields CASSPGGSGGLFQETQYF.

The genes are TRBV2 and TRBJ2-7, with 8 bases identical to TRBD1. The CDR3 is 16 residues long. Germline loops: CDR1 SNHLY, CDR2 FYNNEI. With V trimmed by 4 bases and J by 2 bases, 10 bases remained unmatched. CDR3 region: CASSAGQGRRTYEQYF. CDR3 coding DNA: TGTGCCAGCAGTGCTGGACAGGGAAGACGAACCTACGAGCAGTACTTC.

This clone appeared once. V usage is TRBV19 and J usage is TRBJ1-1, with a tentative D call TRBD1 (5 bases). The ends were cut back, 4 bases at V and 5 bases at J, with 14 bases in the middle. Per the germline V gene, CDR1 is LNHDA and CDR2 is SQIVND (reference sequence). The CDR3 loop spans 14 amino acids. The CDR3 DNA is TGTGCCAGTAGTACCTTCAGGGAGGGAACTGAAGCTTTCTTT. Protein sequence: CASSTFREGTEAFF.

The table lists this clone with a few counts. V gene TRBV7-9 combines with J gene TRBJ1-1; D is unclear. Germline values: CDR1 SEHNR, CDR2 FQNEAQ (reference sequence). The CDR3 is made up of 15 amino acids. V lost 5 bases and J 0 bases, leaving 13 bases between the germline ends. The CDR3 loop reads CASSLTGNMNTEAFF. The CDR3 DNA is TGTGCCAGCAGCCTAACCGGAAACATGAACACTGAAGCTTTCTTT.

The J gene is TRBJ1-1, the V gene TRBV5-4; possibly TRBD1 for D (6 bases). The V end was cut by 4 bases, the J end by 5 bases, with 9 bases between. The CDR3 contains 12 residues. Germline CDR1 SGHNT, CDR2 YYREEE (reference sequence). CDR3 in amino acids: CASSEQGTEAFF. DNA for the CDR3: TGTGCCAGCAGCGAACAGGGTACTGAAGCTTTCTTT.

The chain uses TRBV10-3 and TRBJ1-1; D is unresolved. Germline V gene data show CDR1 as ENHRY and CDR2 as SYGVKD. V lost 3 bases and J 1 base, leaving 6 bases between the germline ends. CDR3 length: 13 amino acids. The CDR3 nucleotides are TGTGCCATCAGTGACCTCGGGAACACTGAAGCTTTCTTT. Translation gives CAISDLGNTEAFF.